This T cell receptor beta chain was documented in a study of blood T cell repertoires in COVID-19. As for the study in general: Researchers got acute and convalescent COVID-19 samples from the United States, Italy and Spain.

V was pared by 5 bases and J by 7 bases, with 18 bases between. Germline V gene data show CDR1 as MNHEY and CDR2 as SVGAGI. The CDR3 contains 15 residues. TCRdb's table, derived via immunoSEQ multiplex PCR, lists solely in-frame clones and lacks some. The sample has some 180,000 clones; roughly 80% are singletons. This receptor was obtained from a man in his sixties with acute or convalescent COVID-19. Sequencing was performed on peripheral blood. The chain is built from TRBV6-5 and TRBJ2-4; TRBD2 is a possible D gene (6 bases). The CDR3 loop reads CASSTNGRAGNIQYF. CDR3 coding DNA: TGTGCCAGCAGTACTAATGGGCGCGCGGGGAACATTCAGTACTTC.